These 20 T cell receptor beta chains came from one sample sequenced in a study of T cells in Graves' hyperthyroidism and ophthalmopathy. TCR beta CDR3 region amplification was performed from RNA transcripts. Initially, a first-round RT-PCR of the TCR CDR3 employed the HTBI primer set. One entry per CDR3 protein, called by TCRdb with MiXCR from the multiplex PCR reads. The sample records about 520,000 distinct CDR3 sequences, approximately 24% being singletons. Sample: blood. These receptors came from a woman aged 25 to 39 with Graves' ophthalmopathy.

This clonotype was counted between two and nine times. The chain links TRBV19 to TRBJ1-1, with 7 bases aligning to TRBD1. The length of the CDR3 is 14 residues. With V trimmed by 6 bases and J by 1 base, 5 bases remained unmatched. Germline CDR1 and CDR2: LNHDA and SQIVND (reference sequence). The CDR3 nucleotides are TGTGCCAGTAGCGACAGGGCCAAGAACACTGAAGCTTTCTTT. Its translation is CASSDRAKNTEAFF.

The J gene is TRBJ2-5, the V gene TRBV7-6, with 9 bases matching TRBD1. V lost 4 bases, J lost 4 bases, and 10 bases stayed unmatched. The CDR3 has 16 amino acids. Per the germline V gene, CDR1 is SGHVS and CDR2 is FNYEAQ. The CDR3 is CASSSHRDRGGETQYF. The CDR3 DNA reads TGTGCCAGCAGCTCCCATCGCGACAGGGGGGGAGAGACCCAGTACTTC.

The chain employs TRBV6-1 and TRBJ2-7; D is possibly TRBD1 or TRBD2 (5 bases each). V shed 10 bases and J shed 0 bases, with 10 bases lying between them. CDR1 MNHNS and CDR2 SASEGT come from the germline V gene. This CDR3 comprises 12 residues. CDR3 amino acids: CATFGGSYEQYF. CDR3 in DNA: TGTGCCACCTTTGGGGGCTCCTACGAGCAGTACTTC.

This clonotype was seen repeatedly, ten times or more. J is TRBJ2-2 and V is TRBV15; D is ambiguous. The CDR3 runs 15 residues. V lost 5 bases and J 2 bases, leaving 12 bases between the germline ends. Germline V gene data show CDR1 as LNHNV and CDR2 as YYDKDF (reference sequence). The CDR3 coding sequence is TGTGCCACCAGCGCTCTTGGGCTAAACACCGGGGAGCTGTTTTTT. Translation: CATSALGLNTGELFF.

The chain combines TRBV10-3 with TRBJ2-5; D possibly corresponds to TRBD1 (5 bases). In germline, CDR1 is ENHRY, CDR2 SYGVKD. Trimming pared 6 bases from V and 4 bases from J, leaving 24 bases between. CDR3 length: 17 residues. For the CDR3, the DNA is TGTGCCATCAGCCAATCCCGACTCGCAGGGTCAGCAGAGACCCAGTACTTC. This sequence encodes CAISQSRLAGSAETQYF.

This clonotype was observed many times. The CDR3 bases are TGTGCCAGCAGCGCATCTCGGGGGGTAGTTGGCGGCTACACCTTC. Translated, it gives CASSASRGVVGGYTF. This rearrangement joins TRBV7-8 to TRBJ1-2; possibly TRBD1 for D (5 bases). Germline V gene data show CDR1 as SGHVS and CDR2 as FQNEAQ. The ends were cut back, 5 bases at V and 8 bases at J, with 21 bases in the middle. This CDR3 is built from 15 residues.

The CDR3 here is CSATGTGRSYGYTF. The CDR3 DNA reads TGCAGTGCTACCGGGACAGGGAGAAGCTATGGCTACACCTTC. This chain connects TRBV20-1 to TRBJ1-2, with 9 positions matching TRBD1. Trimming at V came to 4 bases and at J to 4 bases, leaving 7 bases not matched to a gene. The CDR3 length is 14 residues. The germline gives CDR1 DFQATT, CDR2 SNEGSKA (reference sequence).

Many counts were recorded for this clonotype. The chain joins TRBV12-3 or TRBV12-4 to TRBJ2-7, with D possibly TRBD2 on 5 matching bases. The CDR3 runs to 13 residues. Trimming removed 9 bases from V and 2 bases from J, with 14 bases in between. The CDR3 DNA is TGTGCCAGTACGCTTGGGGAGCCCTACGAGCAGTACTTC. Protein product: CASTLGEPYEQYF.

This CDR3 is CASSEDGTPQETQYF. Here the CDR3 DNA reads TGTGCCAGCAGTGAGGATGGGACGCCACAAGAGACCCAGTACTTC. This chain connects TRBV6-1 to TRBJ2-5; D is perhaps TRBD1 or TRBD2 (5 bases each). The CDR3 sequence is 15 residues long. V was clipped by 3 bases and J by 2 bases, with 13 bases between them. Looked up from germline, CDR1 is MNHNS and CDR2 is SASEGT.

This clonotype was picked up a small number of times. The chain employs TRBV11-2 and TRBJ2-7; either TRBD1 or TRBD2 may supply D (5 bases each). V lost 5 bases and J lost 0, with 14 bases in between. Germline V lookup: CDR1 SGHAT, CDR2 FQNNGV. CDR3 length: 15 amino acids. The CDR3 bases are TGTGCCAGCAGCCCGGGGACCGTTCGCTCCTACGAGCAGTACTTC. This codes for CASSPGTVRSYEQYF.

This clonotype has a count of ten or more. The chain is built from TRBV28 and TRBJ2-6, with 9 bases lining up with TRBD1. The junction had 14 bases not matched to a gene; V was cut back by 6 bases and J by 2 bases. Per the germline V gene, CDR1 is MDHEN and CDR2 is SYDVKM. The CDR3 runs to 19 residues. CDR3: CASSRSILNRGPGANVLTF. Here the CDR3 DNA reads TGTGCCAGCAGCCGTTCCATCTTAAACAGGGGGCCTGGGGCCAACGTCCTGACTTTC.

The chain has TRBV25-1 and TRBJ2-5, with D tentatively TRBD2 (6 bases). V shed 4 bases and J shed 4 bases, with 13 bases lying between them. Germline V gives CDR1 MGHDK, CDR2 SYGVNS. The CDR3 extends over 14 amino acids. CDR3 protein: CASSASRGSETQYF. CDR3 DNA sequence: TGTGCCAGCAGTGCCTCCCGGGGGTCAGAGACCCAGTACTTC.

This clonotype was observed a handful of times. The chain joins TRBV5-6 to TRBJ2-2; D not resolved. Trimming took 0 bases from V and 3 from J, leaving 6 bases between them. This CDR3 region has 14 residues. CDR1 is SGHDT and CDR2 is YYEEEE in the germline V gene. CDR3 residues: CASSLGRYTGELFF. Written as DNA, the CDR3 is TGTGCCAGCAGCTTGGGGCGGTACACCGGGGAGCTGTTTTTT.

This clonotype was detected many times. The rearrangement joins TRBV11-2 to TRBJ1-1; a weak D match, TRBD1 (5 bases). V shed 1 base and J shed 5 bases, with 17 bases lying between them. Per the germline V gene, CDR1 is SGHAT and CDR2 is FQNNGV. The CDR3 totals 16 residues. CDR3 region: CASSLGITGEETEAFF. The CDR3 DNA reads as TGTGCCAGCAGCTTAGGGATTACGGGGGAAGAGACTGAAGCTTTCTTT.

As regards this clonotype: This may be a read error, as it is one base from a much larger clone. The CDR3: CASSLEADYEQYF. CDR3 bases: TGTGCCAGCAGCTTAGAGGCAGACTACGAGCAGTACTTC. This chain links TRBV11-3 with TRBJ2-7, with D uncertain. The CDR3 length is 13 residues. CDR1 is SGHNT and CDR2 is YENEEA in the germline V gene. V was clipped by 0 bases and J by 3 bases, with 6 bases between them.

This clonotype has just one count. The chain has TRBV2 and TRBJ1-5, with 10 nucleotides matching TRBD1. V lost 5 bases to trimming and J lost 2 bases; unmatched junction nucleotides: 6. The germline gives CDR1 SNHLY, CDR2 FYNNEI. The CDR3 covers 16 residues. The DNA for the CDR3 is TGTGCCAGCAGTCACACCGGGACAGGGGGCAATCAGCCCCAGCATTTT. This sequence encodes CASSHTGTGGNQPQHF.

This clonotype was seen repeatedly, ten times or more. The V gene is TRBV3-1, the J gene TRBJ2-2; 7 nucleotides align to TRBD1. The CDR3 runs 14 residues. V shed 4 bases and J 5 bases; nucleotides not matched to a gene: 4. Germline CDR1 and CDR2: LGHDT and YNNKEL (reference sequence). The CDR3 DNA follows: TGTGCCAGCAGCCGGGACAGCCCTACCGGGGAGCTGTTTTTT. This gives the protein CASSRDSPTGELFF.

The chain employs TRBV25-1 and TRBJ2-7; D is tentatively TRBD1 or TRBD2 (5 bases each). The CDR3 loop spans 15 amino acids. With 7 bases removed from V and 2 bases from J, the gap between germline ends came to 18 bases. Germline V gene sequence: CDR1 MGHDK, CDR2 SYGVNS. This chain's CDR3 is CASTVGDSSTYEQYF. As DNA, the CDR3 is TGTGCCAGCACCGTGGGGGATTCGTCGACCTACGAGCAGTACTTC.

This clonotype was counted a few times. This could be a read error, since a much larger clone is one nucleotide away. The chain's CDR3 is CSATIGNIDSYTF. In nucleotides, the CDR3 is TGCAGTGCTACCATAGGGAATATCGATAGCTACACCTTC. The gene calls are TRBV20-1 and TRBJ1-2; D is unresolved. CDR1 DFQATT and CDR2 SNEGSKA come from the germline V gene (reference sequence). The CDR3 has 13 residues. V lost 4 bases, J lost 9 bases, and 18 bases lay in between.

This clonotype occurred many times. The CDR3 nucleotides read TGCAGTGCCTGGACTTTGTTACTCGACCCTAACTACGAGCAGTACTTC. Its protein is CSAWTLLLDPNYEQYF. The V call is TRBV20-1, the J call TRBJ2-7; TRBD2 might be the D (5 bases). This CDR3 is built from 16 residues. Germline CDR1 and CDR2: DFQATT and SNEGSKA (reference sequence). Trimming removed 6 bases from V and 3 bases from J, with 24 bases in between.